A single sample is the source of the 32 T cell receptor beta chains below, sequenced in a study of blood T cells in healthy people across ages. A second PCR of roughly 7 to 11 cycles used a sample-barcoded 5' primer and a J-beta primer mix. TCRdb reprocessed the 5' RACE reads via MiXCR and lists one record per CDR3 protein. Among fewer than 1,000,000 distinct CDR3 sequences listed, about 45% were seen once. Sequencing was carried out using blood. These receptor sequences come from an elderly man in good health.

The chain couples TRBV6-2 or TRBV6-3 to TRBJ2-1; 7 nucleotides line up with TRBD2. Germline CDR1 and CDR2: MNHEY and SVGEGT. V shed 3 bases, J shed 1 base, and the junction held 6 bases outside the gene matches. The CDR3 contains 16 residues. The CDR3 spells CASSYAGGRSYNEQFF. The CDR3 region has the DNA TGTGCCAGCAGTTATGCTGGCGGGAGATCCTACAATGAGCAGTTCTTC.

The V and J genes are TRBV10-3 and TRBJ2-3, with D perhaps TRBD1 or TRBD2 (5 bases each). This CDR3 has 14 residues. V was shortened by 6 bases and J by 5 bases, with 15 bases between the two germline ends. Per the germline V gene, CDR1 is ENHRY and CDR2 is SYGVKD. This CDR3 reads CAIRLRDQQDTQYF. The CDR3 nucleotides read TGTGCCATCAGACTCCGGGACCAACAAGATACGCAGTATTTT.

The chain uses TRBV7-9 and TRBJ2-7, with no clear D. The length of the CDR3 is 14 residues. V shed 1 base and J shed 3 bases, with 10 bases lying between them. CDR1 and CDR2 (germline): SEHNR, FQNEAQ (reference sequence). CDR3 residues: CASSLVHSNYEQYF. In DNA, the CDR3 is TGTGCCAGCAGCTTAGTCCACAGCAACTACGAGCAGTACTTC.

The J gene is TRBJ2-1, the V gene TRBV20-1; weak D call: TRBD1 (6 bases). The germline V gene has CDR1 DFQATT and CDR2 SNEGSKA (reference sequence). V was cut by 8 bases and J by 13 bases, with 18 bases left in between. The CDR3 consists of 11 residues. CDR3 region: CSPLDRTVQFF. DNA for the CDR3: TGCAGTCCTCTAGACAGGACAGTTCAGTTCTTC.

In this sample, this clonotype turned up many times. Sequence at one end of the junction differs from germline and may be a read error. The CDR3 is CASSLEAGAYEQYF. DNA for the CDR3: TGTGCCAGCAGCTTAGAGGCAGGGGCCTACGAGCAGTACTTC. The chain uses TRBV5-1 and TRBJ2-7; perhaps TRBD1 as D (6 bases). Germline loops: CDR1 SGHRS, CDR2 YFSETQ. This CDR3 contains 14 residues.

This chain uses TRBV11-1 with TRBJ2-5; D tentatively reads TRBD1 or TRBD2 (6 bases each). The J call may be in error: the DNA end matches TRBJ2-7 better. The CDR3 is 14 amino acids. Germline V gene data show CDR1 as SGHAT and CDR2 as FQDESV (reference sequence). CDR3 nucleotide sequence: TGTGCCAGCAGCTTAGTGGGGGGCGGCGACGAGCAGTACTTC. This sequence encodes CASSLVGGGDEQYF.

This clonotype showed up just a few times. The V gene is TRBV10-3, the J gene TRBJ1-2, with 11 bases matching TRBD1. Germline values: CDR1 ENHRY, CDR2 SYGVKD. V dropped 5 bases and J dropped 0; count of bases not matched to a gene: 5. The CDR3 is 16 residues long. CDR3 in DNA: TGTGCCATCAGTCGGACAGGGGGCGAGTCTAACTATGGCTACACCTTC. It codes for CAISRTGGESNYGYTF.

The table lists this clonotype with a few counts. The V gene is TRBV20-1, the J gene TRBJ2-4; TRBD1 matches 8 bases. The CDR3 has 14 amino acids. The J segment lost 11 bases and the V segment lost 0 bases, leaving 9 bases of the junction unmatched. Germline values: CDR1 DFQATT, CDR2 SNEGSKA (reference sequence). The CDR3 bases are TGCAGTGCTAGAGACACAGGGGGAATAGGCCTTCAGTACTTC. Its protein is CSARDTGGIGLQYF.

Of note for this clonotype: The junction departs from germline at one end; a sequencing error may be responsible. J is TRBJ2-1 and V is TRBV20-1; 10 bases are shared with TRBD1. The CDR3 totals 14 residues. Germline V gives CDR1 DFQATT, CDR2 SNEGSKA (reference sequence). CDR3 sequence (DNA): TGCAGTGCCAGAGACAGGGGGCGTCTAAATGAGCAGTTCTTC. It yields the protein CSARDRGRLNEQFF.

V and J are TRBV12-3 or TRBV12-4 and TRBJ1-3, with TRBD1 matching 10 bases. The CDR3 runs 14 residues. V gave up 6 bases and J gave up 4 bases; unmatched junction bases: 3. CDR3 nucleotide sequence: TGTGCCAGCAGCGACAGGGGGCGAGGAAACACCATATATTTT. The encoded protein is CASSDRGRGNTIYF.

The V call is TRBV29-1, the J call TRBJ2-5; D might be TRBD2 (5 bases). The CDR3 contains 14 residues. CDR1 SQVTM and CDR2 ANQGSEA come from the germline V gene. The germline V and J ends were trimmed by 7 bases and 5 bases, with 20 bases remaining between them. In nucleotides, the CDR3 is TGCAGCGGGCAGAGGGTAGGGATCGGGGAGACCCAGTACTTC. Encoded protein: CSGQRVGIGETQYF.

This chain uses TRBV6-1 with TRBJ2-1; TRBD2 is a possible D gene (6 bases). The CDR3 sequence is 14 residues long. Trimming left V 8 bases short and J 2 bases short, with 13 bases between. CDR1 and CDR2 (germline): MNHNS, SASEGT. CDR3 sequence (DNA): TGTGCCAGCCACGTAGCGGACCCCTACAATGAGCAGTTCTTC. Translation gives CASHVADPYNEQFF.

This rearrangement joins TRBV7-9 to TRBJ2-2; TRBD1 matches at 7 bases. Germline V gene data show CDR1 as SEHNR and CDR2 as FQNEAQ (reference sequence). Trimming took 3 bases from V and 7 from J; bases not matched to a gene: 8. The CDR3 length is 15 residues. The chain's CDR3 is CASSFEGARHGELFF. Written as DNA, the CDR3 is TGTGCCAGCAGCTTTGAGGGGGCGCGTCACGGGGAGCTGTTTTTT.

This clonotype was counted only a few times. The CDR3 sequence: CASSSLAGLGETQYF. The CDR3 DNA is TGTGCCAGCAGCTCCCTAGCGGGACTGGGGGAGACCCAGTACTTC. The V gene is TRBV7-2, the J gene TRBJ2-7; TRBD2 aligns across 9 bases. The end of the DNA fits TRBJ2-5 better, so the J call may be wrong. Germline CDR1 is SGHTA and CDR2 is FQGNSA. The CDR3 covers 15 residues.

This chain links TRBV20-1 with TRBJ2-1; 11 bases map to TRBD1. The germline gives CDR1 DFQATT, CDR2 SNEGSKA (reference sequence). The CDR3 is made up of 12 amino acids. The CDR3 loop reads CKGQGVTNEQFF. The CDR3 nucleotides read TGCAAGGGACAGGGGGTAACCAATGAGCAGTTCTTC.

The J gene is TRBJ2-5, the V gene TRBV20-1; D may be TRBD1 (6 bases). Germline values: CDR1 DFQATT, CDR2 SNEGSKA (reference sequence). Deletions cut 5 bases from V and 1 base from J, with 11 bases between. CDR3 length equals 13 residues. CDR3 region: CSAGGRGQETQYF. Written as DNA, the CDR3 is TGCAGTGCTGGGGGCAGGGGCCAAGAGACCCAGTACTTC.

On this clonotype: It may be a read error: a sequence one base away is much more abundant. The chain couples TRBV6-5 to TRBJ2-7; a weak D match, TRBD2 (5 bases). Germline CDR1 and CDR2: MNHEY and SVGAGI. The CDR3 runs to 14 residues. V lost 2 bases, J lost 7 bases, and 15 bases lay in between. CDR3 sequence (DNA): TGTGCCAGCAGTTACGTGTCCGACTACAATGAGCAGTACTTC. Translation: CASSYVSDYNEQYF.

This clonotype was counted a few times. The chain employs TRBV2 and TRBJ2-7; D possibly uses TRBD1 or TRBD2 (6 bases each). The CDR3 spans 14 residues. Per germline, CDR1 SNHLY and CDR2 FYNNEI. V lost 6 bases and J lost 6, with 18 bases in between. The CDR3 loop is CASSLDLRGGEQYF. The CDR3 bases are TGTGCCAGCAGCTTGGATCTCAGGGGAGGCGAGCAGTACTTC. Combining the CDR3 with reference TRBV2 and TRBJ2-7 gives the whole variable domain EPEVTQTPSHQVTQMGQEVILRCVPISNHLYFYWYRQILGQKVEFLVSFYNNEISEKSEIFDDQFSVERPDGSNFTLKIRSTKLEDSAMYFCASSLDLRGGEQYFGPGTRLTVT.

This clonotype was recorded only once. The gene calls are TRBV7-2 and TRBJ1-1; no clear D gene. The CDR3 contains 16 residues. The V gene's germline CDR1 is SGHTA and CDR2 FQGNSA. Deletions cut 1 base from V and 4 bases from J, with 16 bases between. CDR3 bases: TGTGCCAGCAGCTTAGTCATAGGGTTGGGTAGCACTGAAGCTTTCTTT. Translation: CASSLVIGLGSTEAFF.

This clonotype was seen a single time. The CDR3 nucleotides read TGTGCCAGCAGCTTAGCAGGGGGACAGGGGAACACTGAAGCTTTCTTT. Encoded protein: CASSLAGGQGNTEAFF. The chain combines TRBV7-8 with TRBJ1-1; the match to TRBD1 covers 9 bases. The V and J ends lost 0 bases and 1 base, in that order; junction bases with no gene match: 3. This CDR3 has 16 amino acids. Looked up from germline, CDR1 is SGHVS and CDR2 is FQNEAQ.

J is TRBJ2-2 and V is TRBV10-3, with 9 bases fitting TRBD1. Germline V lookup: CDR1 ENHRY, CDR2 SYGVKD. Trimming cost V 5 bases and J 3 bases; bases outside gene matches: 4. The length of the CDR3 is 15 residues. The CDR3 loop reads CAISRTGGDTGELFF. CDR3 DNA sequence: TGTGCCATCAGTCGCACAGGGGGCGACACCGGGGAGCTGTTTTTT.

As to this clonotype: The junction departs from germline at one end; a sequencing error may be responsible. CDR3 sequence reads: CAGSLETGAETQYF. For the CDR3, the DNA is TGTGCCGGCAGCTTAGAAACAGGGGCAGAGACCCAGTACTTC. The chain joins TRBV7-2 to TRBJ2-7, with 7 bases lining up with TRBD1. The end of the DNA aligns better with TRBJ2-5, so the J call may be wrong. The CDR3 totals 14 residues. CDR1 is SGHTA and CDR2 is FQGNSA in the germline V gene.

The V and J genes are TRBV7-9 and TRBJ2-3, with D possibly being TRBD2 (5 bases). The germline V gene encodes CDR1 SEHNR and CDR2 FQNEAQ (reference sequence). CDR3 length: 14 amino acids. Between the trimmed V and J ends, which lost 8 bases and 4 bases, there was a span of 16 bases. The chain's CDR3 is CASFDERRADTQYF. The CDR3 bases are TGTGCCAGCTTCGATGAGCGGAGAGCAGATACGCAGTATTTT.

This clonotype came up once. The CDR3 does not close with the conserved phenylalanine or tryptophan, likely indicating a read error. V usage is TRBV12-3 or TRBV12-4 and J usage is TRBJ2-3, with 7 bases that match TRBD2. J lost 4 bases, V lost 5 bases, and 6 bases had no gene match. The length of the CDR3 is 14 residues. Here the CDR3 DNA reads TGTGCCAGCAGTGGACTAGGAGGCGCAGATACGCAGTATTCT. Amino acids: CASSGLGGADTQYS.

This clonotype was seen at least ten times. The chain has TRBV20-1 and TRBJ2-7, with 8 bases matching TRBD2. The CDR3 has 16 residues. The germline V gene encodes CDR1 DFQATT and CDR2 SNEGSKA (reference sequence). V was pared by 5 bases and J by 5 bases, with 17 bases of the junction left unmatched. CDR3 sequence reads: CSAEKSGTSLVHEQYF. In DNA form, the CDR3 reads TGCAGTGCTGAAAAGTCCGGGACTAGTTTAGTCCACGAGCAGTACTTC.

This clonotype was recorded at least ten times. The gene calls are TRBV20-1 and TRBJ2-7; a weak D match, TRBD2 (6 bases). The germline V gene has CDR1 DFQATT and CDR2 SNEGSKA (reference sequence). The CDR3 is 12 amino acids. V was clipped by 6 bases and J by 0 bases, with 9 bases between them. The CDR3 DNA reads TGCAGTGCCGGGGACTCCTCCTACGAGCAGTACTTC. Protein product: CSAGDSSYEQYF.

This clonotype was seen many times. The chain has TRBV9 and TRBJ2-2, with D possibly being TRBD1 (5 bases). Germline lookup yields CDR1 SGDLS and CDR2 YYNGEE. Trimming pared 7 bases from V and 1 base from J, leaving 8 bases between. The CDR3 loop spans 13 amino acids. In DNA, the CDR3 is TGTGCCAGCCCAGGGCTGAACACCGGGGAGCTGTTTTTT. It is translated as CASPGLNTGELFF.

This clonotype was seen a handful of times. The chain combines TRBV20-1 with TRBJ2-7; 13 bases line up with TRBD2. Germline CDR1 reads DFQATT; CDR2 reads SNEGSKA (reference sequence). V lost 5 bases and J lost 5; bases outside the gene matches: 12. CDR3 length: 16 residues. CDR3 in DNA: TGCAGTGCTGGGAGCCCGACTAGCGGGAGGTTCAACGAGCAGTACTTC. Translated: CSAGSPTSGRFNEQYF.

The chain recombines TRBV7-2 with TRBJ2-1; 12 bases match TRBD2. CDR1 and CDR2 from the germline V gene are SGHTA and FQGNSA. With V trimmed by 5 bases and J by 8 bases, 10 bases remained unmatched. This CDR3 is built from 16 residues. The DNA for the CDR3 is TGTGCCAGCAGCCTACGATGGCTAGCGGGAGGGGATGAGCAGTTCTTC. It yields the protein CASSLRWLAGGDEQFF.

This rearrangement joins TRBV3-1 to TRBJ2-3; a weak D match, TRBD1 (7 bases). Trimming took off 4 bases at V and 3 bases at J, with 17 bases between the two ends. Germline lookup yields CDR1 LGHDT and CDR2 YNNKEL (reference sequence). The CDR3 runs 16 residues. As DNA, the CDR3 is TGTGCCAGCAGCCTGGAGGGACAGACTTTTACAGATACGCAGTATTTT. This translates into CASSLEGQTFTDTQYF.

This clonotype was picked up a small number of times. The CDR3 loop reads CASSPWGLAGGPSYEQYF. The CDR3 DNA follows: TGTGCCAGCAGTCCCTGGGGACTAGCGGGAGGGCCGTCCTACGAGCAGTACTTC. The chain has TRBV27 and TRBJ2-7; 16 bases are shared with TRBD2. This CDR3 has 18 residues. The germline CDR1 and CDR2 sequences are MNHEY and SMNVEV (reference sequence). Unmatched junction bases numbered 8, after V lost 5 bases and J lost 1 base.

Of note for this clonotype: Relative to the germline gene, one junction end is altered; a read error may explain this. This chain uses TRBV28 with TRBJ2-5; TRBD2 matches 8 bases. The CDR3 is made up of 15 amino acids. Germline loops: CDR1 MDHEN, CDR2 SYDVKM. CDR3 region: CASSSGGRPQETQYF. The DNA of the CDR3 is TGTGCCAGCAGTTCAGGCGGGAGGCCCCAAGAGACCCAGTACTTT. Combining the CDR3 with reference TRBV28 and TRBJ2-5 gives the whole variable domain DVKVTQSSRYLVKRTGEKVFLECVQDMDHENMFWYRQDPGLGLRLIYFSYDVKMKEKGDIPEGYSVSREKKERFSLILESASTNQTSMYLCASSSGGRPQETQYFGPGTRLLVL.